A selection of T cell receptor beta chains follows, all from one sample in a study of cytomegalovirus exposure and HLA in healthy donors. Data came from immunoSEQ multiplex PCR; TCRdb stores just in-frame clones and leaves some out. Altogether some 150,000 clones are present, 75% to 85% being singletons, with the ten largest covering 8.1%. Sequencing was done on a sample of PBMCs. The receptors shown here come from a woman in her 50s in good health and CMV-seropositive. Both conserved end residues are part of each CDR3. The D gene is left open where the match is weak. Size is stated for part of the rows, as once, few or many counts, or as a class when the clone is expanded.

j_call clone_size v_call d_call cdr3_nt cdr3_aa
TRBJ1-1 . TRBV19 . TGTGCCAGTAGTATATGGGAGAGTAGAGCTTTCTTT CASSIWESRAFF
TRBJ2-7 . TRBV9 TRBD1 TGTGCCAGCAGCGCGGGACAGGGGCCCTCCTACGAGCAGTACTTC CASSAGQGPSYEQYF
TRBJ2-3 once TRBV6-4 . TGTGCCAGCAGTGACGGCCATCGCACAGATACGCAGTATTTT CASSDGHRTDTQYF
TRBJ1-2 . TRBV4-2 . TGTGCCAGCAGTTCAGGGAAAGGCTATGGCTACACCTTC CASSSGKGYGYTF
TRBJ2-2 few TRBV5-1 . TGCGCCAGCAGCTCGCGGTGGTGGGGGGACAGTAGCCCCGGGGAGCTGTTTTTT CASSSRWWGDSSPGELFF
TRBJ1-1 . TRBV19 . TGTGCCAGTAGTTACGCTTCAGTCACTGAAGCTTTCTTT CASSYASVTEAFF
TRBJ2-7 few TRBV28 TRBD1 TGTGCCAGCAGTTTAAACCAGGGGGCGCGTCTTCTCGAGCAGTACTTC CASSLNQGARLLEQYF
TRBJ2-1 . TRBV10-2 TRBD1 TGCGCCAGCATCGGGACAGGGAACTACAATGAGCAGTTCTTC CASIGTGNYNEQFF
TRBJ1-3 . TRBV4-1 TRBD1 TGCGCCAGCAGCCAAGGGCAGGGGGCTGGAAACACCATATATTTT CASSQGQGAGNTIYF
TRBJ2-3 . TRBV29-1 . TGCAGCGTTAGGGGCTACAGAGGCAGCGCAGATACGCAGTATTTT CSVRGYRGSADTQYF
TRBJ2-2 . TRBV7-6 . TGTGCCAGCAGCCCATTCGGACAGCTCCCCGGGGAGCTGTTTTTT CASSPFGQLPGELFF
TRBJ1-2 . TRBV2 . TGTGCCAGCGGCCGCGAGGTAACGGGCTATGGCTACACCTTC CASGREVTGYGYTF
TRBJ2-1 . TRBV11-3 . TGTGCCAGCAGCTCCAACAATGAGCAGTTCTTC CASSSNNEQFF
TRBJ2-5 . TRBV6-5 TRBD1 TGTGCCAGCAGCCCCGCAGGGGGCGCGGGAGAGACCCAGTACTTC CASSPAGGAGETQYF
TRBJ1-6 . TRBV5-8 . TGTGCCAGCAGCTTGACGCAGAATTCACCCCTCCACTTT CASSLTQNSPLHF
TRBJ1-1 once TRBV2 . TGTGCCAGCAGTATCGCGGGGTCGGGCACTGAAGCTTTCTTT CASSIAGSGTEAFF
TRBJ2-1 . TRBV18 TRBD2 TGTGCCAGCTCACCACCCTTAGGACTAGCGGGAGGGAGGTATGAGCAGTTCTTC CASSPPLGLAGGRYEQFF
TRBJ1-1 . TRBV6-1 TRBD1 TGTGCCATCAGTGATAGGCAGGGGGCGTGGGGTAGCACTGAAGCTTTCTTT CAISDRQGAWGSTEAFF
TRBJ2-7 . TRBV13 TRBD2 TGTGCCAGCAGCTTAGCAGGCGGGGGGCTACTCGAGCAGTACTTC CASSLAGGGLLEQYF
TRBJ2-7 . TRBV5-1 TRBD1 TGCGCCAGCAGTCCTGCAGGGACAGTCCACGAGCAGTACTTC CASSPAGTVHEQYF
TRBJ2-6 . TRBV11-1 . TGTGCCAGCAGCTTTCAGGGGGGAGCCGGGGCCAACGTCCTGACTTTC CASSFQGGAGANVLTF
TRBJ1-1 . TRBV28 . TGTGCCAGCAGCCGCGAGGGAGGGAGCATGAACACTGAAGCTTTCTTT CASSREGGSMNTEAFF
TRBJ2-7 . TRBV5-5 TRBD2 TGTGCCAGCAGCACCATGTGGGGGGGGAGCGGGAGTACCTACGAGCAGTACTTC CASSTMWGGSGSTYEQYF
TRBJ2-5 . TRBV29-1 . TGCAGCGTTGAACGGCGGAGAGATAGAGAGACCCAGTACTTC CSVERRRDRETQYF
TRBJ1-3 few TRBV5-5 . TGTGCCAGCAGCGCCGGACAGCCACGCTCTGGAAACACCATATATTTT CASSAGQPRSGNTIYF
TRBJ1-1 few TRBV6-6 TRBD1 TGTGCCAGCAGTTCGACCCGGCAGGGGGTTGAAGCTTTCTTT CASSSTRQGVEAFF
TRBJ2-7 . TRBV5-1 TRBD1 TGCGCCAGCAGCTTGGCCCGGACAGGGGTTCCCTACGAGCAGTACTTC CASSLARTGVPYEQYF
TRBJ2-3 . TRBV28 TRBD2 TGTGCCAGCAGTTTCCCGGGTAGCGGGGGATTAGATACGCAGTATTTT CASSFPGSGGLDTQYF
TRBJ2-3 . TRBV25-1 TRBD2 TGTGCCAGCGCCAGCGGGGGATATACGCAGTATTTT CASASGGYTQYF
TRBJ2-2 . TRBV9 TRBD1 TGTGCCAGCAGCCGAGCCAGGGGGCACACCGGGGAGCTGTTTTTT CASSRARGHTGELFF
TRBJ2-7 few TRBV27 TRBD1 TGTGCCAGCAGTTTGGGGGGACAGGGCTACGAGCAGTACTTC CASSLGGQGYEQYF
TRBJ2-7 . TRBV7-9 . TGTGCCAGCAGCTTAGGGTTCGCGGGTGGTGAGCAGTACTTC CASSLGFAGGEQYF
TRBJ2-7 once TRBV7-8 TRBD1 TGTGCCAGCAGCTTGACAGGGGACGAGCAGTACTTC CASSLTGDEQYF
TRBJ2-7 . TRBV9 . TGTGCCAGCAGCGCGGGCGACGGGACAATCTACGAGCAGTACTTC CASSAGDGTIYEQYF
TRBJ2-2 . TRBV5-1 TRBD2 TGCGCCAGCAGCTTGGAAGCGGGAGTACTCACCGGGGAGCTGTTTTTT CASSLEAGVLTGELFF
TRBJ2-5 . TRBV29-1 TRBD1 TGCAGCGTTGAAGAGGGGACAGAAGAGACCCAGTACTTC CSVEEGTEETQYF
TRBJ2-5 . TRBV4-2 TRBD2 TGTGCCAGCAGCCAAGTGCTAGCGGGCCCAACGGGGCAAGAGACCCAGTACTTC CASSQVLAGPTGQETQYF
TRBJ1-1 . TRBV28 TRBD1 TGTGCCAGTGGGGACAGAAAGAACACTGAAGCTTTCTTT CASGDRKNTEAFF
TRBJ1-1 once TRBV7-2 . TGTGCCAGCAGCTTAGGGGGGGAGGGGTACACTGAAGCTTTCTTT CASSLGGEGYTEAFF
TRBJ1-2 . TRBV6-5 TRBD1 TGTGCCAGCAGTTACCACGGACAGGGGAGGTATGGCTACACCTTC CASSYHGQGRYGYTF
TRBJ1-1 . TRBV27 . TGTGCCAGCAGTTTGGGCAGGGGTACGAACACTGAAGCTTTCTTT CASSLGRGTNTEAFF
TRBJ2-3 . TRBV30 . TGTGCCTGGCGGAACCCAGGGACAGATACGCAGTATTTT CAWRNPGTDTQYF
TRBJ2-1 once TRBV10-1 . TGCGCCAGCAGTCAGGGTATGGGGTACAATGAGCAGTTCTTC CASSQGMGYNEQFF
TRBJ2-7 . TRBV2 TRBD1 TGTGCCAGCAGTGGGACAGGGGGCTCTTACGAGCAGTACTTC CASSGTGGSYEQYF
TRBJ2-3 few TRBV25-1 TRBD2 TGTGCCAGCAGTGGAGCGGGGGGGCTTGACACAGATACGCAGTATTTT CASSGAGGLDTDTQYF
TRBJ2-7 . TRBV18 TRBD1 TGTGCCAGCTTGGGACAGGGGAACTACGAGCAGTACTTC CASLGQGNYEQYF